The 21 T cell receptor beta chains in this list originate from one sample, sequenced in a study of early T cells in non-severe SARS-CoV-2 infection. Each CDR3 protein is one row after TCRdb ran MiXCR on the 5' RACE reads. The sample holds more than 60,000 distinct CDR3 sequences, around 12% seen once. The input for sequencing was whole blood, taken at baseline. The source of these receptors is an adult who was a healthcare worker with PCR-confirmed SARS-CoV-2 infection or an uninfected control (not recorded which).

In nucleotides, the CDR3 is TGCGCCAGCAGTCCGCCCAGGGAGATTAACCGGAACGAGCAGTACTTC. Its protein is CASSPPREINRNEQYF. The chain carries TRBV23-1 and TRBJ2-7; either TRBD1 or TRBD2 may supply D (5 bases each). TRBV23-1 is known as an ORF, though its function is uncertain. Trimming stripped 4 bases from V and 5 bases from J, with 21 bases between. This CDR3 spans 16 amino acids.

In DNA, the CDR3 is TGTGCCATCAGTCCGGGACAGGCGTATAATTCACCCCTCCACTTT. Protein sequence: CAISPGQAYNSPLHF. V and J are TRBV10-3 and TRBJ1-6; 8 bases fit TRBD1. This CDR3 has 15 amino acids. The V gene's germline CDR1 is ENHRY and CDR2 SYGVKD. Trimming at V came to 5 bases and at J to 4 bases, leaving 4 bases not matched to a gene.

This clonotype was seen only a few times. This chain joins TRBV7-6 and TRBJ2-2; either TRBD1 or TRBD2 may supply D (5 bases each). This CDR3 is 16 amino acids long. Germline V gives CDR1 SGHVS, CDR2 FNYEAQ. V lost 8 bases and J 1 base, leaving 17 bases between the germline ends. CDR3 protein: CASAFYRGGNTGELFF. The CDR3 region has the DNA TGTGCCAGCGCCTTCTACCGGGGCGGGAACACCGGGGAGCTGTTTTTT.

This clonotype was seen only a few times. The chain is built from TRBV20-1 and TRBJ1-6; 7 positions agree with TRBD1. The V gene's germline CDR1 is DFQATT and CDR2 SNEGSKA (reference sequence). The CDR3 totals 16 residues. V shed 0 bases, J shed 3 bases, and the junction held 5 bases outside the gene matches. This CDR3 reads CSARDVGDSYNSPLHF. CDR3 sequence (DNA): TGCAGTGCTAGAGATGTTGGGGACAGCTATAATTCACCCCTCCACTTT.

The gene calls are TRBV29-1 and TRBJ2-5, with 12 bases lining up with TRBD1. CDR1 is SQVTM, CDR2 ANQGSEA, per germline. V lost 3 bases, J lost 4 bases, and 12 bases stayed unmatched. This CDR3 comprises 17 residues. The CDR3 DNA reads as TGCAGCGTTGATGGGACAGGGGGCGCGGGGGACCTAGAGACCCAGTACTTC. This translates into CSVDGTGGAGDLETQYF.

The CDR3 is CSARSLGEQFF. In DNA form, the CDR3 reads TGCAGTGCTAGAAGTCTTGGGGAGCAGTTCTTC. The rearrangement joins TRBV20-1 to TRBJ2-1; D ambiguous. Germline CDR1 DFQATT, CDR2 SNEGSKA (reference sequence). The CDR3 runs 11 residues. The ends were cut back, 2 bases at V and 10 bases at J, with 9 bases in the middle.

V and J are TRBV10-3 and TRBJ2-3; D is perhaps TRBD2 (7 bases). This CDR3 has 14 residues. Germline V CDR1 and CDR2: ENHRY, SYGVKD. The V end lost 2 bases, the J end lost 6 bases, and 12 bases lay between the germline ends. CDR3: CAISERGARDTQYF. The CDR3 DNA sequence: TGTGCCATCAGTGAGCGGGGGGCCAGGGATACGCAGTATTTT.

This clonotype was counted ten times or more. This chain joins TRBV6-4 and TRBJ2-1; D ambiguous. With 4 bases removed from V and 1 base from J, the gap between germline ends came to 5 bases. Germline loops: CDR1 MRHNA, CDR2 SNTAGT. The CDR3 has 13 residues. Written as DNA, the CDR3 is TGTGCCAGCAGTGTGGGGTCCTACAATGAGCAGTTCTTC. Translation gives CASSVGSYNEQFF.

The sample holds a few counts of this clonotype. V usage is TRBV29-1 and J usage is TRBJ1-1, with 9 positions matching TRBD1. The germline gives CDR1 SQVTM, CDR2 ANQGSEA. V dropped 3 bases and J dropped 4; count of bases not matched to a gene: 9. The length of the CDR3 is 15 residues. CDR3 residues: CSVEGRGTGLTEAFF. CDR3 in DNA: TGCAGCGTTGAGGGGCGAGGGACAGGGCTCACTGAAGCTTTCTTT.

The gene calls are TRBV21-1 and TRBJ1-1; TRBD1, the table's D call, lacks a check against the DNA. TRBV21-1 has pseudogene status. This CDR3 is built from 17 residues. Here the CDR3 reads CASSKDWTGAMNTEAFF. The CDR3 DNA is TGTGCCAGCAGCAAGGACTGGACAGGGGCTATGAACACTGAAGCTTTCTTT.

The table lists this clonotype with a few counts. V gene TRBV11-3 combines with J gene TRBJ2-3; D perhaps matches TRBD2 (6 bases). The CDR3 spans 17 residues. Trimming took 2 bases from V and 0 from J, leaving 15 bases between them. The germline V gene has CDR1 SGHNT and CDR2 YENEEA. The CDR3 loop reads CASSLRKGGDSTDTQYF. The DNA of the CDR3 is TGTGCCAGCAGCTTAAGGAAGGGCGGGGACAGCACAGATACGCAGTATTTT.

V is TRBV19 and J is TRBJ1-4, with D possibly TRBD1 on 5 matching bases. This CDR3 is 13 amino acids long. Trimming took 10 bases from V and 7 from J, leaving 16 bases between them. Germline-derived CDR1 and CDR2 are LNHDA and SQIVND (reference sequence). CDR3 sequence reads: CATTWGGSEKLFF. The CDR3, as DNA: TGTGCCACCACCTGGGGGGGGAGTGAAAAACTGTTTTTT. Using reference TRBV19 and TRBJ1-4 for the parts outside the CDR3, the full variable domain is DGGITQSPKYLFRKEGQNVTLSCEQNLNHDAMYWYRQDPGQGLRLIYYSQIVNDFQKGDIAEGYSVSREKKESFPLTVTSAQKNPTAFYLCATTWGGSEKLFFGSGTQLSVL.

This clonotype occurred many times. The chain links TRBV10-3 to TRBJ1-1, with D perhaps TRBD1 (6 bases). The CDR3 has 14 residues. Per the germline V gene, CDR1 is ENHRY and CDR2 is SYGVKD. Trimming took off 3 bases at V and 4 bases at J, with 12 bases between the two ends. The CDR3 sequence is CAISDSTGTTEAFF. CDR3 nucleotide sequence: TGTGCCATCAGTGACTCCACAGGGACCACTGAAGCTTTCTTT.

This clonotype was counted ten times or more. V is TRBV7-2 and J is TRBJ2-5; possible D gene TRBD1, 6 bases. The CDR3 length is 16 residues. Germline V gene lookup returns CDR1 SGHTA and CDR2 FQGNSA. V was clipped by 1 base and J by 1 base, with 13 bases between them. CDR3 region: CASSLGAGAIQETQYF. CDR3 nucleotides: TGTGCCAGCAGCTTAGGGGCAGGGGCTATCCAAGAGACCCAGTACTTC.

This clonotype has a handful of counts. This sequence joins TRBV27 and TRBJ2-3, with TRBD1 identical over 11 bases. Germline assignment: CDR1 MNHEY and CDR2 SMNVEV (reference sequence). Trimming at V came to 6 bases and at J to 5 bases, leaving 10 bases not matched to a gene. CDR3 length: 16 residues. The CDR3 reads CASRPRDRGLGDTQYF. The DNA of the CDR3 is TGTGCCAGCAGGCCCCGGGACAGGGGGTTGGGAGATACGCAGTATTTT.

The chain has TRBV28 and TRBJ2-7; 7 bases are shared with TRBD1. The CDR3 covers 15 residues. V trimming: 8 bases; J trimming: 3 bases; junction bases outside the gene matches: 13. In germline, CDR1 is MDHEN, CDR2 SYDVKM. Here the CDR3 reads CASGPPQGKFYEQYF. In DNA, the CDR3 is TGTGCCAGCGGTCCCCCACAGGGGAAGTTCTACGAGCAGTACTTC.

This clonotype was observed at least ten times. The V gene is TRBV7-6, the J gene TRBJ2-7; D is perhaps TRBD1 or TRBD2 (5 bases each). Trimming removed 3 bases at V and 5 bases at J, with 11 bases between. CDR1 is SGHVS, CDR2 FNYEAQ, per germline. This CDR3 has 13 residues. This CDR3 is CASSFTRGDEQYF. The CDR3 DNA sequence: TGTGCCAGCAGCTTTACCCGAGGGGACGAGCAGTACTTC.

This clonotype was recorded a few times. The chain is built from TRBV2 and TRBJ1-4; 10 positions match TRBD1. Unmatched junction bases numbered 8, after V lost 8 bases and J lost 5 bases. Per the germline V gene, CDR1 is SNHLY and CDR2 is FYNNEI. CDR3 length: 15 residues. The CDR3 DNA follows: TGTGCCAGCTATGCACCGGGACAGGGGAATGAAAAACTGTTTTTT. It is translated as CASYAPGQGNEKLFF.

The chain combines TRBV11-2 with TRBJ2-5; no reliable D call. CDR3 size: 13 residues. Trimming stripped 4 bases from V and 2 bases from J, with 8 bases between. The V gene's germline CDR1 is SGHAT and CDR2 FQNNGV. CDR3 nucleotides: TGTGCCAGCAGCTCCACCATTCAAGAGACCCAGTACTTC. Its protein is CASSSTIQETQYF.

This clonotype was recorded a few times. This CDR3 is CASSPLGRGASTDTQYF. For the CDR3, the DNA is TGTGCCAGCAGTCCCCTAGGAAGGGGGGCCTCCACAGATACGCAGTATTTT. The chain combines TRBV6-1 with TRBJ2-3; the D gene could be TRBD1 or TRBD2 (6 bases each). The V gene lost 5 bases and the J gene lost 2 bases, with 20 bases spanning the gap. The CDR3 totals 17 residues. The germline gives CDR1 MNHNS, CDR2 SASEGT.

This clonotype has more than one count but fewer than ten. V gene TRBV12-5 combines with J gene TRBJ2-7; 9 bases map to TRBD1. The V gene's germline CDR1 is LGHNT and CDR2 FRNRAP. The V and J ends lost 0 bases and 2 bases, in that order; junction bases with no gene match: 5. The CDR3 has 16 amino acids. The CDR3: CASGLVTGQGPYEQYF. The CDR3 DNA follows: TGTGCTAGTGGTTTGGTGACGGGACAGGGCCCCTACGAGCAGTACTTC.